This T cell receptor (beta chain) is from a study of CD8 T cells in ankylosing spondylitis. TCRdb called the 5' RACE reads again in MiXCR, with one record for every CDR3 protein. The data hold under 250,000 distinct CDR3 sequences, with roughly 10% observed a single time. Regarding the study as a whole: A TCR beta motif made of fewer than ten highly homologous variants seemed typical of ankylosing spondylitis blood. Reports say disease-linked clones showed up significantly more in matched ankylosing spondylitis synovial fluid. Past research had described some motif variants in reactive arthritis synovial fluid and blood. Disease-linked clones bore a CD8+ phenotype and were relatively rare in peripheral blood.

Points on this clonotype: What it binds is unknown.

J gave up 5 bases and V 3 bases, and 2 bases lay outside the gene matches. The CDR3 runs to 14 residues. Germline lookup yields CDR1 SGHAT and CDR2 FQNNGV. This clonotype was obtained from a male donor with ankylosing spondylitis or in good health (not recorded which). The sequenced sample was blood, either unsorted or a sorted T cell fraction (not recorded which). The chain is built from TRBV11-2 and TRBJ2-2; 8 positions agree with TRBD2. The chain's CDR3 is CASSFREGTGELFF. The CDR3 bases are TGTGCCAGCAGCTTCCGGGAGGGGACCGGGGAGCTGTTTTTT.